Presented here are 10 T cell receptor beta chains from one specimen sequenced in a study of blood T cell repertoires in COVID-19. The method was immunoSEQ multiplex PCR; TCRdb's version includes in-frame clones alone and lacks a portion of them. The repertoire has about 300,000 clones, 85% to 90% of them found once; the top ten carry 3.5% to 4.5%. The sequencing input was PBMCs or T cells enriched from blood (not recorded which). The receptors stem from a woman under 30 with acute COVID-19.

CDR3 amino acids: CASADDGDTQYF. Written as DNA, the CDR3 is TGTGCCAGTGCCGATGACGGGGATACGCAGTATTTT. V is TRBV2 and J is TRBJ2-3; D not certain. The CDR3 runs to 12 residues. V shed 9 bases and J shed 6 bases, with 13 bases lying between them. Germline V gene data show CDR1 as SNHLY and CDR2 as FYNNEI.

The rearrangement uses TRBV24-1 and TRBJ1-1; 7 bases align to TRBD1. Germline V gives CDR1 KGHDR, CDR2 SFDVKD. CDR3 length: 12 amino acids. After removal of 4 bases from V and 12 bases from J, the junction contained 7 bases not matched to a gene. The CDR3 coding sequence is TGTGCCACCAGTGACACTCAGGGGGAGCCTTTCTTT. Residues: CATSDTQGEPFF.

The chain employs TRBV5-1 and TRBJ2-3; 9 bases match TRBD1. There are 15 residues in the CDR3. Germline lookup yields CDR1 SGHRS and CDR2 YFSETQ. The V segment lost 3 bases and the J segment 3 bases; nucleotides outside the gene matches: 5. CDR3 bases: TGCGCCAGCAGCTACGACAGGGGGTTAACAGATACGCAGTATTTT. Its protein product is CASSYDRGLTDTQYF.

The chain links TRBV28 to TRBJ1-3; 10 bases agree with TRBD1. This CDR3 is 14 amino acids long. V shed 2 bases and J 8 bases; nucleotides not matched to a gene: 3. The germline CDR1 and CDR2 sequences are MDHEN and SYDVKM. CDR3 protein: CASSLEGQGHTIYF. As DNA, the CDR3 is TGTGCCAGCAGTTTAGAGGGACAGGGGCACACCATATATTTT. Full variable domain (outside the CDR3, taken from reference TRBV28 and TRBJ1-3): DVKVTQSSRYLVKRTGEKVFLECVQDMDHENMFWYRQDPGLGLRLIYFSYDVKMKEKGDIPEGYSVSREKKERFSLILESASTNQTSMYLCASSLEGQGHTIYFGEGSWLTVV.

This clone has only a few counts. The chain is built from TRBV13 and TRBJ2-7; 8 bases fit TRBD1. This CDR3 has 17 residues. Losses at the gene ends were 5 bases for V and 4 bases for J; bases not matched to a gene: 16. Germline assignment: CDR1 PRHDT and CDR2 FYEKMQ (reference sequence). The CDR3 region has the DNA TGTGCCAGCAGCCGACCGATTTTAAGGGACAGGAGTTACGAGCAGTACTTC. It specifies CASSRPILRDRSYEQYF.

The chain uses TRBV6-6 and TRBJ1-1; tentatively, D is TRBD1 (5 bases). This CDR3 has 13 amino acids. Germline CDR1 MNHNY, CDR2 SVGAGI (reference sequence). V dropped 2 bases and J dropped 3 bases, with 7 bases sitting between them. The CDR3 sequence is CASSYGGYTEAFF. CDR3 DNA: TGTGCCAGCAGTTACGGGGGGTACACTGAAGCTTTCTTT.

The V and J genes are TRBV11-3 and TRBJ2-1, with D possibly TRBD2 on 6 matching bases. This CDR3 has 14 residues. The V and J ends lost 8 bases and 10 bases respectively, with 21 bases between them. Per germline, CDR1 SGHNT and CDR2 YENEEA. The CDR3 sequence is CASGGTGDRLEQFF. The CDR3 DNA reads TGTGCCAGCGGGGGAACGGGGGACCGTCTGGAGCAGTTCTTC.

There are a few counts of this clone. This chain connects TRBV5-1 to TRBJ2-6; perhaps TRBD2 as D (6 bases). This CDR3 comprises 16 residues. V was clipped by 4 bases and J by 0 bases, with 11 bases between them. Per the germline V gene, CDR1 is SGHRS and CDR2 is YFSETQ. DNA for the CDR3: TGCGCCAGCAGCCCCGGGACTTTCTCTGGGGCCAACGTCCTGACTTTC. It is translated as CASSPGTFSGANVLTF.

The V gene is TRBV20-1, the J gene TRBJ2-2; D is unresolved. Germline V lookup: CDR1 DFQATT, CDR2 SNEGSKA (reference sequence). V was trimmed by 5 bases and J by 3 bases, leaving 4 bases between them. CDR3 size: 11 residues. CDR3 in amino acids: CSAYYTGELFF. In nucleotides, the CDR3 is TGCAGTGCTTACTACACCGGGGAGCTGTTTTTT.

The chain couples TRBV28 to TRBJ1-1, with TRBD1 as a possible D gene (5 bases). Germline V gene data show CDR1 as MDHEN and CDR2 as SYDVKM. The length of the CDR3 is 13 residues. Trimming took 5 bases from V and 3 from J, leaving 10 bases between them. The CDR3 reads CASSPTVYTEAFF. CDR3 sequence (DNA): TGTGCCAGCAGTCCGACAGTATACACTGAAGCTTTCTTT.